Listed here are 21 T cell receptor beta chains from one sample, sequenced in a study of CD8+ T cells in alopecia areata. Treatment of the sample: oral pan-JAK inhibitor, 5-10 mg twice daily. Investigators isolated RNA and reverse transcribed it into cDNA to act as the sequencing template. Sequenced by immunoSEQ multiplex PCR; TCRdb stores in-frame clones only, minus some. Of roughly 190,000 clones listed, 60% were seen once; the top ten hold 0.85% to 1.3%. Sequencing was performed on CD4+ T cells sorted from blood, taken at week 24, from a patient treated with tofacitinib. The source is a human donor with alopecia areata.

The chain uses TRBV5-1 and TRBJ2-3; perhaps TRBD1 as D (6 bases). CDR1 and CDR2 from the germline V gene are SGHRS and YFSETQ. CDR3 length: 13 amino acids. V was trimmed by 4 bases and J by 7 bases, leaving 13 bases between them. CDR3 region: CASSRSGENTQYF. For the CDR3, the DNA is TGCGCCAGCAGCCGGTCAGGGGAGAATACGCAGTATTTT.

This chain uses TRBV14 with TRBJ2-3, with D possibly being TRBD2 (6 bases). V was clipped by 2 bases and J by 1 base, with 13 bases between them. This CDR3 has 16 amino acids. In germline, CDR1 is SGHDN, CDR2 FVKESK. The DNA for the CDR3 is TGTGCCAGCAGCCAACCCGGCTGGGGGGGCACAGATACGCAGTATTTT. Its translation: CASSQPGWGGTDTQYF.

This clone was detected a few times. V usage is TRBV10-2 and J usage is TRBJ2-7; D gene ambiguous. Looked up from germline, CDR1 is WSHSY and CDR2 is SAAADI. Between the trimmed V and J ends, which lost 2 bases and 7 bases, there was a span of 9 bases. The CDR3 length is 12 residues. CDR3 residues: CASSEGYGEQYF. DNA for the CDR3: TGCGCCAGCAGTGAGGGGTACGGGGAGCAGTACTTC.

This clone has just a few counts. This chain joins TRBV25-1 and TRBJ1-2, with D tentatively TRBD1 (6 bases). CDR3 size: 13 residues. Germline V gene lookup returns CDR1 MGHDK and CDR2 SYGVNS. Trimming stripped 9 bases from V and 8 bases from J, with 19 bases between. For the CDR3, the DNA is TGTGCCAGTCAAATTCCGGGACAACGCGGCTACACCTTC. Encoded protein: CASQIPGQRGYTF.

This clone has only a few counts. The CDR3 bases are TGTGCCAGCAGTGGACAGGGGTACCAAGATACGCAGTATTTT. It is translated as CASSGQGYQDTQYF. The rearrangement joins TRBV6-1 to TRBJ2-3; 8 bases fit TRBD1. The CDR3 extends over 14 amino acids. Germline V CDR1 and CDR2: MNHNS, SASEGT. The V gene end was trimmed by 4 bases and the J gene end by 5 bases; junction bases not matched to a gene: 5.

V usage is TRBV30 and J usage is TRBJ1-5, with 7 bases identical to TRBD1. CDR1 is GTSNPN and CDR2 is SVGIG in the germline V gene (reference sequence). The CDR3 spans 15 residues. Trimming at V came to 4 bases and at J to 2 bases, leaving 8 bases not matched to a gene. The CDR3 DNA reads TGTGCCTGGACCCAAGGCGGGACAGGCAATCAGCCCCAGCATTTT. Translated, it gives CAWTQGGTGNQPQHF. The full variable domain, its missing parts supplied by reference TRBV30 and TRBJ1-5, is SQTIHQWPATLVQPVGSPLSLECTVEGTSNPNLYWYRQAAGRGLQLLFYSVGIGQISSEVPQNLSASRPQDRQFILSSKKLLLSDSGFYLCAWTQGGTGNQPQHFGDGTRLSIL.

The chain recombines TRBV29-1 with TRBJ2-1; D might be TRBD2 (7 bases). The germline CDR1 and CDR2 sequences are SQVTM and ANQGSEA. Trimming removed 7 bases from V and 14 bases from J, with 18 bases in between. CDR3 size: 11 residues. The CDR3 coding sequence is TGCAGCGCGCGACGCGGGGGCCAAGAGTTCTTC. Translated, it gives CSARRGGQEFF.

In its sample, this clone was seen a few times. Other DNA sequences in the sample encode the same CDR3. V gene TRBV29-1 combines with J gene TRBJ2-2; D gene unclear. CDR1 is SQVTM and CDR2 is ANQGSEA in the germline V gene. The CDR3 has 13 amino acids. V was pared by 4 bases and J by 1 base, with 7 bases between. The CDR3 region is CSVGLGNTGELFF. DNA of the CDR3: TGCAGCGTTGGGCTGGGGAACACCGGGGAGCTGTTTTTT.

The chain has TRBV28 and TRBJ2-2, with TRBD1 matching over 7 bases. CDR3 length: 14 amino acids. The germline gives CDR1 MDHEN, CDR2 SYDVKM. V lost 5 bases and J lost 4; bases outside the gene matches: 4. As DNA, the CDR3 is TGTGCCAGCAGTATGGGACAGACCACCGGGGAGCTGTTTTTT. Its protein product is CASSMGQTTGELFF. Full variable domain (rest looked up from reference TRBV28 and TRBJ2-2): DVKVTQSSRYLVKRTGEKVFLECVQDMDHENMFWYRQDPGLGLRLIYFSYDVKMKEKGDIPEGYSVSREKKERFSLILESASTNQTSMYLCASSMGQTTGELFFGEGSRLTVL.

In this sample, this clone turned up once. The chain carries TRBV9 and TRBJ2-2; D is perhaps TRBD2 (6 bases). Germline CDR1 and CDR2: SGDLS and YYNGEE. The CDR3 is 15 residues long. The V and J ends lost 6 bases and 2 bases respectively, with 14 bases between them. The CDR3 region has the DNA TGTGCCAGCACCTCTAGCGCGGGAAACACCGGGGAGCTGTTTTTT. It specifies CASTSSAGNTGELFF.

V gene TRBV30 combines with J gene TRBJ2-7, with a tentative D call TRBD1 (5 bases). The CDR3 is 11 residues long. V gave up 0 bases and J gave up 8 bases, with 8 bases separating them. Germline V lookup: CDR1 GTSNPN, CDR2 SVGIG (reference sequence). CDR3 DNA: TGTGCCTGGAGTGTAGTGGGGCAGCAGTACTTC. The encoded protein is CAWSVVGQQYF.

This clone was counted only a few times. This rearrangement joins TRBV5-1 to TRBJ2-6; D could derive from TRBD1 or TRBD2 (5 bases each). V was pared by 0 bases and J by 2 bases, with 15 bases between. The CDR3 contains 18 residues. Germline CDR1 SGHRS, CDR2 YFSETQ. The chain's CDR3 is CASSLVSRAGTGANVLTF. CDR3 coding DNA: TGCGCCAGCAGCTTGGTATCCAGGGCGGGCACTGGGGCCAACGTCCTGACTTTC. The variable domain in full, with the rest retrieved from reference TRBV5-1 and TRBJ2-6, is KAGVTQTPRYLIKTRGQQVTLSCSPISGHRSVSWYQQTPGQGLQFLFEYFSETQRNKGNFPGRFSGRQFSNSRSEMNVSTLELGDSALYLCASSLVSRAGTGANVLTFGAGSRLTVL.

This clone occurred a few times. At one end, the junction sequence differs from germline, possibly due to a read error. The rearrangement joins TRBV2 to TRBJ2-3; either TRBD1 or TRBD2 may supply D (6 bases each). Looked up from germline, CDR1 is SNHLY and CDR2 is FYNNEI. This CDR3 region has 11 residues. CDR3 in amino acids: CASSNLGGGSF. CDR3 bases: TGTGCCAGCAGCAACCTAGGGGGAGGAAGTTTT.

In this sample, this clone turned up a few times. The genes are TRBV6-6 and TRBJ2-1; the D is unclear. This CDR3 spans 12 amino acids. V shed 2 bases and J shed 5 bases, with 4 bases lying between them. The germline V gene encodes CDR1 MNHNY and CDR2 SVGAGI (reference sequence). The CDR3 loop is CASSYADNEQFF. The CDR3, as DNA: TGTGCCAGCAGTTACGCTGACAATGAGCAGTTCTTC.

The rearrangement uses TRBV29-1 and TRBJ1-1; D is undetermined. This CDR3 is built from 13 residues. V was pared by 6 bases and J by 0 bases, with 11 bases between. The V gene's germline CDR1 is SQVTM and CDR2 ANQGSEA. CDR3 protein: CSVVKPMNTEAFF. In nucleotides, the CDR3 is TGCAGCGTCGTCAAGCCAATGAACACTGAAGCTTTCTTT.

The chain is built from TRBV30 and TRBJ2-2, with no clear D. The CDR3 covers 15 residues. Per the germline V gene, CDR1 is GTSNPN and CDR2 is SVGIG (reference sequence). Trimming took 0 bases from V and 2 from J, leaving 10 bases between them. The CDR3 DNA reads TGTGCCTGGAGTGTAAAGGCAGGAAACACCGGGGAGCTGTTTTTT. It encodes CAWSVKAGNTGELFF. Variable domain in full (rest from reference TRBV30 and TRBJ2-2): SQTIHQWPATLVQPVGSPLSLECTVEGTSNPNLYWYRQAAGRGLQLLFYSVGIGQISSEVPQNLSASRPQDRQFILSSKKLLLSDSGFYLCAWSVKAGNTGELFFGEGSRLTVL.

The V gene is TRBV4-2, the J gene TRBJ1-2; 8 nucleotides line up with TRBD1. CDR1 and CDR2 from the germline V gene are LGHNA and YNFKEQ. The CDR3 totals 16 residues. V was clipped by 1 base and J by 6 bases; unmatched bases: 10. CDR3 in amino acids: CASSQVGTDRGHGYTF. In DNA, the CDR3 is TGTGCCAGCAGCCAAGTGGGGACCGACAGGGGACATGGCTACACCTTC.

This chain links TRBV7-2 with TRBJ2-5; 7 positions agree with TRBD1. J gave up 5 bases and V 6 bases, and 3 bases lay outside the gene matches. The CDR3 contains 12 residues. Looked up from germline, CDR1 is SGHTA and CDR2 is FQGNSA. DNA of the CDR3: TGTGCCAGCAGTAAGACAGGGGAGACCCAGTACTTC. This codes for CASSKTGETQYF.

There are a few counts of this clone. The chain is built from TRBV7-8 and TRBJ2-7; D remains unclear. This CDR3 spans 16 amino acids. In germline, CDR1 is SGHVS, CDR2 FQNEAQ. With 5 bases removed from V and 2 bases from J, the gap between germline ends came to 19 bases. The CDR3 protein is CASSPNDPLRTYEQYF. The CDR3, as DNA: TGTGCCAGCAGCCCTAACGACCCTTTACGGACCTACGAGCAGTACTTC.

This clone was seen a single time. The gene calls are TRBV30 and TRBJ1-2, with no clear D. Germline V gene lookup returns CDR1 GTSNPN and CDR2 SVGIG (reference sequence). V was shortened by 0 bases and J by 3 bases, with 8 bases between the two germline ends. The CDR3 is 13 residues long. The CDR3 loop is CAWSVGQYYGYTF. The CDR3 bases are TGTGCCTGGAGTGTGGGCCAGTACTATGGCTACACCTTC.

The chain has TRBV6-1 and TRBJ2-4; 7 bases are a match to TRBD1. The V gene end was trimmed by 1 base and the J gene end by 9 bases; junction bases not matched to a gene: 3. CDR1 is MNHNS, CDR2 SASEGT, per germline. CDR3 length: 13 residues. Written as DNA, the CDR3 is TGTGCCAGCAGTGAAGGACAGGGTGTCATTCAGTACTTC. Translating gives CASSEGQGVIQYF.